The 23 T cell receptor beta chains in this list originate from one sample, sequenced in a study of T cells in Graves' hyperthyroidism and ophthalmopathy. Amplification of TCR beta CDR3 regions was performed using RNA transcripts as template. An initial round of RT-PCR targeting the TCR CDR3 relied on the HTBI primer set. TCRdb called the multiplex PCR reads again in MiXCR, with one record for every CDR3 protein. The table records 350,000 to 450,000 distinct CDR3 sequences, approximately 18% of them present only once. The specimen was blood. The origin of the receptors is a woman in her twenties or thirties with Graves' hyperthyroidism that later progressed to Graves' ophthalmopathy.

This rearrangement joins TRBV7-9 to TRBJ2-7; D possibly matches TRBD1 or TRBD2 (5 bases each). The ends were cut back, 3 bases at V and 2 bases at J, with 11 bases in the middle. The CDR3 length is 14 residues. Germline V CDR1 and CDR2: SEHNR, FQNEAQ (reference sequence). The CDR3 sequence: CASSFGDGPYEQYF. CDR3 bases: TGTGCCAGCAGCTTTGGGGACGGTCCCTACGAGCAGTACTTC.

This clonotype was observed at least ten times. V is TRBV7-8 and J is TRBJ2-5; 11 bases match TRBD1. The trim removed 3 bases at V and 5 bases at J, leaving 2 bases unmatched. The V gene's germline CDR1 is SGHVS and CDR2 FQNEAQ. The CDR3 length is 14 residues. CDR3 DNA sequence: TGTGCCAGCAGCTTCGGGACAGGGGGGGAGACCCAGTACTTC. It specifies CASSFGTGGETQYF.

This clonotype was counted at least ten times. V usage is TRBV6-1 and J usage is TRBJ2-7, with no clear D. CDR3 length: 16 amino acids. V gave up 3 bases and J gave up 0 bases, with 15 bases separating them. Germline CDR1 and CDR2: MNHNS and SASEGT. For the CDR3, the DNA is TGTGCCAGCAGTGATAGCCCAATACGGGCCTCCTACGAGCAGTACTTC. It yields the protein CASSDSPIRASYEQYF.

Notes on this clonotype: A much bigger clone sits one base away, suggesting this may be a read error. The CDR3 protein is CSARETGSQETQCF. The CDR3 nucleotides read TGCAGTGCTAGAGAAACGGGATCGCAAGAGACCCAGTGCTTC. This chain links TRBV20-1 with TRBJ2-5, with D tentatively TRBD2 (5 bases). Germline-derived CDR1 and CDR2 are DFQATT and SNEGSKA (reference sequence). The CDR3 is 14 amino acids.

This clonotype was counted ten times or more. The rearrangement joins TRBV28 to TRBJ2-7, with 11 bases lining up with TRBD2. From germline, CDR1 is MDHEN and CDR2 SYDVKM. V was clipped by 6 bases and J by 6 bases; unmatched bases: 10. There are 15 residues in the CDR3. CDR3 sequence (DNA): TGTGCCAGCAGCCCCGGTATAGCGGGAGGGGCCGAGCAGTACTTC. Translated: CASSPGIAGGAEQYF. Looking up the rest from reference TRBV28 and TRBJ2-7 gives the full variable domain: DVKVTQSSRYLVKRTGEKVFLECVQDMDHENMFWYRQDPGLGLRLIYFSYDVKMKEKGDIPEGYSVSREKKERFSLILESASTNQTSMYLCASSPGIAGGAEQYFGPGTRLTVT.

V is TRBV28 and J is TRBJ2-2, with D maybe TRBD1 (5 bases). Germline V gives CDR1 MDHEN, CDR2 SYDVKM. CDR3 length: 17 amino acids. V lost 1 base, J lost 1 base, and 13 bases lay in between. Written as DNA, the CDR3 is TGTGCCAGCAGTTTATTAGGAGAGACAGAGAACACCGGGGAGCTGTTTTTT. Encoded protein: CASSLLGETENTGELFF. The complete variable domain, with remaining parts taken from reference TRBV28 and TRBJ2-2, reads DVKVTQSSRYLVKRTGEKVFLECVQDMDHENMFWYRQDPGLGLRLIYFSYDVKMKEKGDIPEGYSVSREKKERFSLILESASTNQTSMYLCASSLLGETENTGELFFGEGSRLTVL.

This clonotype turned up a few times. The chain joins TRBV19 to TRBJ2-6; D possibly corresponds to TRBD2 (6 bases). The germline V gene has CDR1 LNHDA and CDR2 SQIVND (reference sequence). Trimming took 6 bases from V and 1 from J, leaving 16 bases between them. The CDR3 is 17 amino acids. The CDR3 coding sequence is TGTGCCAGTAGCGATGGAGGGGCGGATTCTGGGGCCAACGTCCTGACTTTC. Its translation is CASSDGGADSGANVLTF.

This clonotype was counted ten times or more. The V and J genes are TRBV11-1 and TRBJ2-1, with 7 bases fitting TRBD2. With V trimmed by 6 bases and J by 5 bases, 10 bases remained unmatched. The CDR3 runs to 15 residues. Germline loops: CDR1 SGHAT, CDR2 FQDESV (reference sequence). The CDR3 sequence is CASSRSGEINNEQFF. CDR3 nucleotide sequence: TGTGCCAGCAGTCGCAGCGGGGAGATAAACAATGAGCAGTTCTTC.

Here the CDR3 reads CASRPGQGLYEQYF. The CDR3 DNA is TGTGCCAGTCGTCCGGGACAGGGGCTCTACGAGCAGTACTTC. The V gene is TRBV27, the J gene TRBJ2-7, with 10 nucleotides matching TRBD1. CDR3 length: 14 amino acids. The trim removed 9 bases at V and 3 bases at J, leaving 8 bases unmatched. The germline CDR1 and CDR2 sequences are MNHEY and SMNVEV (reference sequence).

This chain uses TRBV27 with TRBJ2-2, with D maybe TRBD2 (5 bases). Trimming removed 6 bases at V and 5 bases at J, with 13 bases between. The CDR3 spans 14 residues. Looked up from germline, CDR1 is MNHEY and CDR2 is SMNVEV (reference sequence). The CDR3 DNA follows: TGTGCCAGCAGCCAACTACCGGGGACCGGGGAGCTGTTTTTT. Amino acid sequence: CASSQLPGTGELFF.

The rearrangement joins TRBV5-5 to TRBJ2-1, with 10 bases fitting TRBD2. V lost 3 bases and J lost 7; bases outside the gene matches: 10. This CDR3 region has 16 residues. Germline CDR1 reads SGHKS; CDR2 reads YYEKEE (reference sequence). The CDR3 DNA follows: TGTGCCAGCAGCTCAGAGGTAGCGGGAGGCCATAATGAGCAGTTCTTC. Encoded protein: CASSSEVAGGHNEQFF.

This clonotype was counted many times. DNA of the CDR3: TGCAGTGCTAGAGACTGGGGGGCAGCTAATGAAAAACTGTTTTTT. Its translation: CSARDWGAANEKLFF. This rearrangement joins TRBV20-1 to TRBJ1-4, with D perhaps TRBD1 (6 bases). CDR3 size: 15 residues. V dropped 0 bases and J dropped 3 bases, with 11 bases sitting between them. From germline, CDR1 is DFQATT and CDR2 SNEGSKA (reference sequence).

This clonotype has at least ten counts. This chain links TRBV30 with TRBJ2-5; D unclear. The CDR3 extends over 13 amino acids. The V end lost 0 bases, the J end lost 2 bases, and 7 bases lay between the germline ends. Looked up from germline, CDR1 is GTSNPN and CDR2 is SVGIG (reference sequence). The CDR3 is CAWSVGFQETQYF. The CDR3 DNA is TGTGCCTGGAGTGTGGGGTTTCAAGAGACCCAGTACTTC.

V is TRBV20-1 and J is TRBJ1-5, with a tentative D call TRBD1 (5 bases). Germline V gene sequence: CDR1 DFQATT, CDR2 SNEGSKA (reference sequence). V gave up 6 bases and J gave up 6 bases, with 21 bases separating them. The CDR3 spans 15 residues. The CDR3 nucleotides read TGCAGTGCCTCCCGCCTGGCGGGGGGTTTTCAGCCCCAGCATTTT. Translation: CSASRLAGGFQPQHF.

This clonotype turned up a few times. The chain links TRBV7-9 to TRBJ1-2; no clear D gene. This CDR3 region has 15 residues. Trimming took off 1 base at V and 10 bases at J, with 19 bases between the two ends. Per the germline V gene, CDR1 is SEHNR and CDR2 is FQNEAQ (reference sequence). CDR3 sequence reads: CASSLDRGVGVDYTF. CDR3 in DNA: TGTGCCAGCAGCTTAGATCGTGGGGTCGGGGTTGACTACACCTTC. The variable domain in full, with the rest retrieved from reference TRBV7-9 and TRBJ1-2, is DTGVSQNPRHKITKRGQNVTFRCDPISEHNRLYWYRQTLGQGPEFLTYFQNEAQLEKSRLLSDRFSAERPKGSFSTLEIQRTEQGDSAMYLCASSLDRGVGVDYTFGSGTRLTVV.

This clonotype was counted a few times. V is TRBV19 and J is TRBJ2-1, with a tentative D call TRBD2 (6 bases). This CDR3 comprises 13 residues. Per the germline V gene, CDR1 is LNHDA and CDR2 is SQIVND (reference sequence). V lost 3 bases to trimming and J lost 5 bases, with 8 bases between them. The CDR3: CASSMGGNNEQFF. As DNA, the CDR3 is TGTGCCAGTAGTATGGGGGGAAACAATGAGCAGTTCTTC.

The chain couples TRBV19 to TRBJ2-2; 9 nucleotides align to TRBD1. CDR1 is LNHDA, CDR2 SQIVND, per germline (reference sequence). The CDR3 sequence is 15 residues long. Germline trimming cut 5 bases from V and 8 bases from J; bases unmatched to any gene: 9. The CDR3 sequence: CASSLRTGEPGELFF. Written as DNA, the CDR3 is TGTGCCAGTAGTCTCCGGACAGGGGAACCAGGGGAGCTGTTTTTT.

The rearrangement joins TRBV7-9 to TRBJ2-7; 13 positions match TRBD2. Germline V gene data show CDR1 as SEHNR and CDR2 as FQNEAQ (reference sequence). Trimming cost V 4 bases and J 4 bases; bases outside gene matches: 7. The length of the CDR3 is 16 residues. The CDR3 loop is CASSSKGLAGTYEQYF. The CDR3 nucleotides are TGTGCCAGCAGCTCAAAGGGACTAGCGGGAACATACGAGCAGTACTTC. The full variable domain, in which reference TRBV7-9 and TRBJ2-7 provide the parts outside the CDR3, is DTGVSQNPRHKITKRGQNVTFRCDPISEHNRLYWYRQTLGQGPEFLTYFQNEAQLEKSRLLSDRFSAERPKGSFSTLEIQRTEQGDSAMYLCASSSKGLAGTYEQYFGPGTRLTVT.

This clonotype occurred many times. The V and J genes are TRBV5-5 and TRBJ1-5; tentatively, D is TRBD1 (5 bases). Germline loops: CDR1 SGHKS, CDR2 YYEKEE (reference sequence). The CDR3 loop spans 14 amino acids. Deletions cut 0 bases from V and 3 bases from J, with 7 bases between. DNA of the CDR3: TGTGCCAGCAGCTTGGGACAGCCCAATCAGCCCCAGCATTTT. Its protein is CASSLGQPNQPQHF. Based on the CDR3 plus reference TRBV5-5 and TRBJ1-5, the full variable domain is DAGVTQSPTHLIKTRGQQVTLRCSPISGHKSVSWYQQVLGQGPQFIFQYYEKEERGRGNFPDRFSARQFPNYSSELNVNALLLGDSALYLCASSLGQPNQPQHFGDGTRLSIL.

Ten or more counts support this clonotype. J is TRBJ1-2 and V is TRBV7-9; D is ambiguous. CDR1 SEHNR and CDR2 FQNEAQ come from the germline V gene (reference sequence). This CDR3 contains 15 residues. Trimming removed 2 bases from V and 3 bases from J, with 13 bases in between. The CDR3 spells CASSLSTEAHYGYTF. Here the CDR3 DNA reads TGTGCCAGCAGCTTAAGTACGGAAGCGCACTATGGCTACACCTTC.

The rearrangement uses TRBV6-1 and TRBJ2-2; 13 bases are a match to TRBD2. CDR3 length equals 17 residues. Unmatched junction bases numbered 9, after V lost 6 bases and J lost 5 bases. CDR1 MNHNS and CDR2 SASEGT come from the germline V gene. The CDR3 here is CASRETSGRAFTGELFF. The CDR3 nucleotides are TGTGCCAGCAGGGAAACTAGCGGGAGGGCCTTTACCGGGGAGCTGTTTTTT.

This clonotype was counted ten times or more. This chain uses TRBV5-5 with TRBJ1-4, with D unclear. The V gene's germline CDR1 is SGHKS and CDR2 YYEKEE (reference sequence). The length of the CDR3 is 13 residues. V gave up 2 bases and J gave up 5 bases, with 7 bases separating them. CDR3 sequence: CASSFLLNEKLFF. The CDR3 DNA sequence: TGTGCCAGCAGCTTCCTTCTCAATGAAAAACTGTTTTTT.

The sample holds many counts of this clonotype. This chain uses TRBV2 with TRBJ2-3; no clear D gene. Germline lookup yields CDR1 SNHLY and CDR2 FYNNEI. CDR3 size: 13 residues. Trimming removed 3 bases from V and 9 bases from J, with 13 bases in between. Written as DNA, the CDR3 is TGTGCCAGCAGTGACCCGGGCGGTTCCACGCAGTATTTT. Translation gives CASSDPGGSTQYF.